Listed below are T cell receptor beta chains from one sample, sequenced in a study of T cell changes during pregnancy in multiple sclerosis. The table came from immunoSEQ multiplex PCR; TCRdb's copy has only in-frame clones and leaves some out. The sample contains over 30,000 clones, 91% of which appear only once. Source: CD8+ T cells from peripheral blood mononuclear cells, taken in the second trimester of pregnancy. The receptors stem from a female donor in good health, enrolled as a control in a pregnancy study. Both conserved end residues are part of each CDR3. The D gene is left open where the match is weak. Expanded clones are given a class, and other clones once, few, many or no size at all.

d_call: TRBD2
v_call: TRBV7-9
j_call: TRBJ2-5
clone_size: -
cdr3_aa: CASSFPSGGAKTQYF
cdr3_nt: TGTGCCAGCAGCTTTCCTAGCGGGGGGGCCAAGACCCAGTACTTC

d_call: TRBD2
v_call: TRBV4-3
j_call: TRBJ2-1
clone_size: -
cdr3_aa: CASSLTSGSYNEQFF
cdr3_nt: TGCGCCAGCAGTCTGACTAGCGGGTCCTACAATGAGCAGTTCTTC

d_call: -
v_call: TRBV27
j_call: TRBJ1-2
clone_size: once
cdr3_aa: CASSPFTRDTEYGYTF
cdr3_nt: TGTGCCAGCAGCCCATTTACCCGGGACACGGAATATGGCTACACCTTC

d_call: TRBD1
v_call: TRBV5-4
j_call: TRBJ1-2
clone_size: -
cdr3_aa: CASSDTGGGAF
cdr3_nt: TGTGCCAGCAGCGACACAGGGGGCGGGGCCTTC

d_call: -
v_call: TRBV11-2
j_call: TRBJ1-1
clone_size: -
cdr3_aa: CASSVGGGTEAFF
cdr3_nt: TGTGCCAGCAGCGTCGGGGGGGGCACTGAAGCTTTCTTT

d_call: TRBD1
v_call: TRBV19
j_call: TRBJ2-7
clone_size: -
cdr3_aa: CASSTPPDRGIGYEQYF
cdr3_nt: TGTGCCAGTAGTACCCCCCCGGACAGGGGCATTGGCTACGAGCAGTACTTC

d_call: -
v_call: TRBV11-2
j_call: TRBJ2-1
clone_size: -
cdr3_aa: CASSPGWGVEQFF
cdr3_nt: TGTGCCAGCAGCCCAGGTTGGGGGGTTGAGCAGTTCTTC

d_call: TRBD2
v_call: TRBV7-6
j_call: TRBJ2-3
clone_size: -
cdr3_aa: CASSSELAGDRYTQYF
cdr3_nt: TGTGCCAGCAGCTCCGAATTAGCGGGGGATCGTTATACGCAGTATTTT

d_call: -
v_call: TRBV7-8
j_call: TRBJ1-5
clone_size: -
cdr3_aa: CASSSLDSSNQPQHF
cdr3_nt: TGTGCCAGCAGCTCCTTGGACAGTAGCAATCAGCCCCAGCATTTT

d_call: TRBD1
v_call: TRBV7-7
j_call: TRBJ2-6
clone_size: -
cdr3_aa: CASSDGQGLYSGANVLTF
cdr3_nt: TGTGCCAGCAGTGACGGACAGGGCCTTTACTCTGGGGCCAACGTCCTGACTTTC

d_call: TRBD2
v_call: TRBV5-1
j_call: TRBJ2-1
clone_size: -
cdr3_aa: CASISNPGLGNNEQFF
cdr3_nt: TGCGCCAGCATCTCGAACCCGGGACTAGGCAACAATGAGCAGTTCTTC

d_call: TRBD1
v_call: TRBV6-4
j_call: TRBJ1-2
clone_size: -
cdr3_aa: CASLGLTGGGIANYGYTF
cdr3_nt: TGTGCCAGCTTGGGGCTTACAGGGGGCGGGATAGCTAACTATGGCTACACCTTC

d_call: -
v_call: TRBV7-3
j_call: TRBJ1-1
clone_size: -
cdr3_aa: CASSLMGGENTEAFF
cdr3_nt: TGTGCCAGCAGCTTAATGGGGGGGGAGAACACTGAAGCTTTCTTT

d_call: -
v_call: TRBV27
j_call: TRBJ1-1
clone_size: -
cdr3_aa: CASSPNTGRTFF
cdr3_nt: TGTGCCAGCAGCCCTAACACAGGGAGAACTTTCTTT

d_call: -
v_call: TRBV6-5
j_call: TRBJ1-3
clone_size: -
cdr3_aa: CASSSGESSGNTIYF
cdr3_nt: TGTGCCAGCAGCTCGGGGGAGAGCTCTGGAAACACCATATATTTT

d_call: TRBD1
v_call: TRBV6-5
j_call: TRBJ1-3
clone_size: once
cdr3_aa: CASSPGTGVGNTIYF
cdr3_nt: TGTGCCAGCAGCCCCGGGACAGGGGTGGGAAACACCATATATTTT

d_call: -
v_call: TRBV7-8
j_call: TRBJ2-2
clone_size: once
cdr3_aa: CASSPHGTPTGELFF
cdr3_nt: TGTGCCAGCAGCCCACACGGGACTCCCACCGGGGAGCTGTTTTTT

d_call: TRBD1
v_call: TRBV7-9
j_call: TRBJ1-1
clone_size: once
cdr3_aa: CASSRQGEVVAFF
cdr3_nt: TGTGCCAGCAGCCGACAGGGTGAGGTGGTAGCTTTCTTT

d_call: TRBD2
v_call: TRBV5-1
j_call: TRBJ2-1
clone_size: -
cdr3_aa: CASRPGGLGYNEQFF
cdr3_nt: TGCGCCAGCAGACCGGGGGGTCTTGGCTACAATGAGCAGTTCTTC

d_call: -
v_call: TRBV4-1
j_call: TRBJ1-2
clone_size: few
cdr3_aa: CASSQDRETNYGYTF
cdr3_nt: TGCGCCAGCAGCCAAGACCGGGAGACCAACTATGGCTACACCTTC

d_call: -
v_call: TRBV27
j_call: TRBJ1-1
clone_size: -
cdr3_aa: CASSLWPLPRAEAFF
cdr3_nt: TGTGCCAGCAGTTTATGGCCGCTCCCGCGGGCTGAAGCTTTCTTT